The source of this T cell receptor (beta chain) is a study of blood T cell repertoires in COVID-19. Background on the study: PBMCs, B-cell-depleted T cells, or T cells were the source of the cDNA or gDNA that made up the material.

The germline V gene has CDR1 LGHDT and CDR2 YNNKEL (reference sequence). The V end was cut by 3 bases, the J end by 4 bases, with 11 bases between. The CDR3 has 14 residues. TCRdb's copy holds only in-frame clones and misses some; the assay was immunoSEQ multiplex PCR. The data contain 350,000 to 400,000 clones, 89% of them seen just once; the ten biggest clones take up approximately 3%. The sample taken for sequencing was peripheral blood. The chain is built from TRBV3-1 (or the pseudogene TRBV3-2) and TRBJ2-3; D is possibly TRBD2 (5 bases). This sequence originates from a woman aged 25 to 39 with COVID-19, enrolled during active disease. The CDR3 DNA is TGTGCCAGCAGCCAGGGATCGGGGTCAGATACGCAGTATTTT. Protein product: CASSQGSGSDTQYF.